The 17 T cell receptor beta chains reported below all come from one sample, sequenced in a study of CD8+ T cells in alopecia areata. Isolated RNA was reverse transcribed into cDNA used as the sequencing template. The data were produced by immunoSEQ multiplex PCR, yet TCRdb's version contains in-frame clones alone and is incomplete. There are 270,000 or so clones in the sample, none observed a single time. Pooled cells of cutaneous lymph node origin were sorted on CD4, CD8alpha, NKG2D, NKG2ACE and other markers. The specimen was CD4+ T cells sorted from a lymph node. The receptors come from a C3H/HeJ mouse with alopecia areata. MHC haplotype of the mouse line: H2-k.

Points on this clone: Each gene name is a mouse one. The CDR3 end is not reached by the read, which stops 4 residues before it; the germline J gene fills it in. J is TRBJ2-2 and V is TRBV5, with TRBD2 identical over 8 bases. This CDR3 has 15 amino acids. The germline gives CDR1 LGHNA, CDR2 YNLKQL (reference sequence). The V segment lost 0 bases and the J segment 6 bases; nucleotides outside the gene matches: 3. The CDR3 loop is CASSQDRGGAGQLYF. CDR3 DNA (partial): TGTGCCAGCAGCCAAGACCGGGGGGGCGCCGGG.

Turning to this clone: Gene names refer to mouse genes. The CDR3 end is not reached by the read, which stops 4 residues before it; the germline J gene fills it in. The chain links TRBV19 to TRBJ2-2, with D possibly TRBD1 on 6 matching bases. Germline V gives CDR1 FNHDT, CDR2 SITEND (reference sequence). Trimming pared 2 bases from V and 4 bases from J, leaving 12 bases between. The CDR3 totals 15 residues. The DNA read from the CDR3 is TGTGCCAGCAGTATCCCCCGACAGGCCACCGGG. Protein product: CASSIPRQATG. The whole CDR3 reads CASSIPRQATGQLYF.

This clone was observed a handful of times. Mouse germline and gene names are used. The DNA read from the CDR3 is TGTGCCTGGAGTCTTGACAGCGATTCGCCC. Encoded protein: CAWSLDSDSP. The CDR3 reads in full as CAWSLDSDSPLYF. The chain recombines TRBV31 with TRBJ1-6; tentative D call: TRBD1 (5 bases). The read falls 3 residues short of the CDR3 end, and the missing part is taken from the germline J gene. TRBJ1-6 is flagged as an ORF with uncertain function. CDR3 length: 13 amino acids. Germline V gives CDR1 GKSSPN, CDR2 SITVG. Trimming removed 0 bases from V and 8 bases from J, with 8 bases in between.

There are a few counts of this clone. Here the gene names and germline are mouse. The CDR3 end lies 4 residues beyond the end of the read and is filled in from the germline J gene. The same CDR3 arises from other DNA sequences in this sample as well. This rearrangement joins TRBV1 to TRBJ2-4; D perhaps matches TRBD1 (7 bases). Germline values: CDR1 NSQYPW, CDR2 LRSPGD (reference sequence). Between the trimmed V and J ends, which lost 1 base and 3 bases, there was a span of 11 bases. The CDR3 consists of 15 residues. CDR3 DNA (partial): TGCACCTGCAGTGCAGGCCAGGGGGGACAAAAC. Protein sequence: CTCSAGQGGQN. The complete CDR3 protein is CTCSAGQGGQNTLYF.

This clone was counted between two and nine times. Any gene name here is a mouse gene name. With the read ending 4 residues before the CDR3 end, the germline J gene is used to fill in that end. Other nucleotide sequences from this sample produce the same CDR3. The chain has TRBV1 and TRBJ2-5, with 7 bases identical to TRBD1. The germline gives CDR1 NSQYPW, CDR2 LRSPGD (reference sequence). V shed 4 bases and J 0 bases; nucleotides not matched to a gene: 1. The CDR3 sequence is 14 residues long. The CDR3 bases that were read are TGCACCTGCAGTGGGGGACAGAACCAAGAC. Residues: CTCSGGQNQD. The entire CDR3 sequence reads CTCSGGQNQDTQYF. Supplemented by reference TRBV1 and TRBJ2-5, the full variable domain reads VTLLEQNPRWRLVPRGQAVNLRCILKNSQYPWMSWYQQDLQKQLQWLFTLRSPGDKEVKSLPGADYLATRVTDTELRLQVANMSQGRTLYCTCSGGQNQDTQYFGPGTRLLVL.

About this clone: Germline and genes: mouse. The read ends 3 residues early relative to the CDR3; the germline J gene fills the gap. The J gene is TRBJ1-6, the V gene TRBV13-1; 8 bases line up with TRBD1. TRBJ1-6 falls under the ORF class, with uncertain function. This CDR3 region has 13 residues. After removal of 1 base from V and 11 bases from J, the junction contained 2 bases not matched to a gene. Germline lookup yields CDR1 NSHNY and CDR2 SYGAGN. CDR3 amino acids: CASSDYRGTPLYF. The sequenced CDR3 bases are TGTGCCAGCAGTGATTACAGGGGGACGCCC.

This clone was observed a handful of times. Any gene name here is a mouse gene name. The CDR3 is cut off 4 residues early in the read; its end comes from the germline J gene. The rearrangement links TRBV13-1 to TRBJ2-3, with 8 positions matching TRBD2. From germline, CDR1 is NSHNY and CDR2 SYGAGN. Trimming cost V 1 base and J 0 bases; bases outside gene matches: 4. This CDR3 has 16 residues. CDR3 amino acids: CASSDWGGDSAETLYF. Partial CDR3 DNA: TGTGCCAGCAGTGATTGGGGGGGAGATAGTGCAGAA.

This clone turned up a few times. Any gene name here is a mouse gene name. The read terminates 4 residues ahead of where the CDR3 ends, so the germline J gene completes it. This rearrangement joins TRBV13-1 to TRBJ2-3; maybe TRBD2 (6 bases). CDR1 NSHNY and CDR2 SYGAGN come from the germline V gene. The V end was cut by 4 bases, the J end by 0 bases, with 9 bases between. The CDR3 totals 14 residues. The CDR3 sequence: CASSWGSSAETLYF. The sequenced part of the CDR3 DNA is TGTGCCAGCAGTTGGGGGTCTAGTGCAGAA.

As regards this clone: Gene names denote mouse genes. Sequencing ends 4 residues short of the CDR3 end; the germline J gene provides the rest. The chain recombines TRBV13-3 with TRBJ2-5, with TRBD2 as a possible D gene (6 bases). Germline values: CDR1 NNHDY, CDR2 SYVADS. The CDR3 spans 14 residues. CDR3 region: CASSDTRLEDTQYF. The CDR3 bases that were read are TGTGCCAGCAGTGATACCAGACTGGAAGAC.

This clone was seen a handful of times. These gene names are mouse names. The read finishes 4 residues shy of the CDR3 end, and the germline J gene is used to complete it. This chain links TRBV13-3 with TRBJ1-1; the match to TRBD1 covers 8 bases. Germline trimming cut 2 bases from V and 1 base from J; bases unmatched to any gene: 4. Germline V gene lookup returns CDR1 NNHDY and CDR2 SYVADS. The CDR3 totals 15 residues. CDR3: CASSEAGQGNTEVFF. The CDR3 DNA, read in part, is TGTGCCAGCAGTGAAGCCGGACAGGGAAACACA.

This clone was detected only a few times. Gene names and germline refer to mouse. The read gets to within 4 residues of the CDR3 end, and the germline J gene fills in the rest. V is TRBV31 and J is TRBJ2-2; D call uncertain. Between the trimmed V and J ends, which lost 0 bases and 0 bases, there was a span of 11 bases. CDR1 GKSSPN and CDR2 SITVG come from the germline V gene. The CDR3 runs to 16 residues. The sequenced CDR3 bases are TGTGCCTGGAGTCTAATGGCGCAGGCAAACACCGGG. This encodes CAWSLMAQANTG. The whole CDR3 sequence is CAWSLMAQANTGQLYF.

Points on this clone: Mouse gene names and germline throughout. Other DNA sequences in the same sample also yield this CDR3. CDR3 bases read: TGCACCTGCAGTGGGGGACAGAATAATTCGCCC. This encodes CTCSGGQNNSP. The CDR3 in its entirety is CTCSGGQNNSPLYF. The chain carries TRBV1 and TRBJ1-6; 7 bases are a match to TRBD1. The read gets to within 3 residues of the CDR3 end, and the germline J gene fills in the rest. TRBJ1-6 is assigned to the ORF class and has an uncertain function. The CDR3 is 14 amino acids. V gave up 4 bases and J gave up 5 bases; unmatched junction bases: 2. Germline V gene sequence: CDR1 NSQYPW, CDR2 LRSPGD (reference sequence).

The table lists this clone with a few counts. A read error may be the cause here, since a much bigger clone is one base away. Gene and germline names: mouse. The sequence runs out 4 residues before the end of the CDR3; the remainder is reconstructed from the germline J gene. Other DNA sequences in the same sample also yield this CDR3. The chain is built from TRBV13-1 and TRBJ2-3; D is possibly TRBD2 (6 bases). V lost 1 base to trimming and J lost 3 bases, with 9 bases between them. The germline gives CDR1 NSHNY, CDR2 SYGAGN. The CDR3 consists of 14 residues. The chain's CDR3 is CASSDLGRAETLYF. CDR3 DNA, as far as it was read: TGTGCCAGCAGTGATCTGGGGAGAGCAGAA.

As concerns this clone: Gene names are the mouse ones. The read gets to within 4 residues of the CDR3 end, and the germline J gene fills in the rest. Additional DNA sequences in this sample encode the identical CDR3. The rearrangement uses TRBV13-2 and TRBJ2-7, with 11 bases matching TRBD2. The germline V gene encodes CDR1 NNHNN and CDR2 SYGAGS (reference sequence). The length of the CDR3 is 14 residues. CDR3 protein: CASGELGGRDEQYF. The sequenced CDR3 bases are TGTGCCAGCGGTGAACTGGGGGGGCGCGAT.

This clone was detected a few times. The gene names given are mouse names. The CDR3 loop reads CASSDRAGGGETLYF. The sequenced part of the CDR3 DNA is TGTGCCAGCAGTGATAGGGCTGGGGGGGGAGAA. This chain connects TRBV13-3 to TRBJ2-3, with 9 bases matching TRBD2. The CDR3 end falls 4 residues outside the read, so it is completed with the germline J gene. Germline assignment: CDR1 NNHDY and CDR2 SYVADS. This CDR3 contains 15 residues.

With regard to this clone: Mouse gene names and germline throughout. The read is 4 residues too short to cover the CDR3 end, so that end is filled in from the germline J gene. The gene calls are TRBV13-1 and TRBJ2-5, with 7 bases that match TRBD1. Trimming cost V 5 bases and J 1 base; bases outside gene matches: 4. CDR3 length: 14 amino acids. Germline CDR1 NSHNY, CDR2 SYGAGN. The CDR3 DNA, read in part, is TGTGCCAGCAGCGATACAGGGGACCAAGAC. Protein sequence: CASSDTGDQD. The CDR3 reads in full as CASSDTGDQDTQYF.

This clone was picked up a small number of times. Gene names denote mouse genes. The same CDR3 arises from other DNA sequences in this sample as well. CDR3 bases read: TGTGCCAGCAGTGTCCAGGGTGCGGGCTCC. Amino acids: CASSVQGAGS. The complete CDR3 reads CASSVQGAGSDYTF. The J gene is TRBJ1-2, the V gene TRBV13-1; a possible D gene is TRBD1 (5 bases). Read sequence stops 4 residues before the CDR3 end, and the germline J gene provides the missing end. Deletions cut 3 bases from V and 4 bases from J, with 13 bases between. The CDR3 extends over 14 amino acids. Germline CDR1 and CDR2: NSHNY and SYGAGN.